These 9 T cell receptor beta chains were sequenced from one sample in a study of Ad26.COV2.S vaccination and SARS-CoV-2 variants. The treatment is: roughly 18 received Ad26.COV2.S at low or high dose, single or two shots; about 5 received placebo; per-sample allocation not given. On day 63 after the first injection, vaccine and placebo recipients gave samples. Here immunoSEQ multiplex PCR was the method, and the copy in TCRdb shows in-frame clones only, minus some. There are some 420,000 clones in the sample; around nine tenths occur only once, and approximately 4% lies in the top ten. This sample comprised peripheral blood, obtained in a trial of Ad26.COV2.S vaccine versus placebo. The receptor set was obtained from a person between 18 and 60 years old who received the Ad26.COV2.S COVID-19 vaccine or a placebo.

CDR3 loop: CASLRGLGEKLFF. The CDR3 bases are TGTGCCAGCCTCAGGGGATTGGGTGAAAAACTGTTTTTT. The chain employs TRBV25-1 and TRBJ1-4; D is possibly TRBD1 (6 bases). Germline V gene sequence: CDR1 MGHDK, CDR2 SYGVNS. This CDR3 spans 13 amino acids. Deletions cut 8 bases from V and 7 bases from J, with 14 bases between.

V usage is TRBV30 and J usage is TRBJ2-5; TRBD1 matches 8 bases. Germline values: CDR1 GTSNPN, CDR2 SVGIG (reference sequence). Trimming removed 3 bases from V and 2 bases from J; junction bases left unmatched: 11. This CDR3 spans 16 amino acids. The CDR3 spells CAWSSDGQGPQETQYF. As DNA, the CDR3 is TGTGCCTGGAGCTCAGATGGACAGGGTCCACAAGAGACCCAGTACTTC.

The V gene is TRBV7-2, the J gene TRBJ2-1, with 10 bases identical to TRBD2. Germline V lookup: CDR1 SGHTA, CDR2 FQGNSA. Trimming took 0 bases from V and 5 from J; bases not matched to a gene: 4. The CDR3 covers 16 residues. CDR3 nucleotide sequence: TGTGCCAGCAGCTTAGCGATCCTAGCGGGGGACAATGAGCAGTTCTTC. Protein sequence: CASSLAILAGDNEQFF.

Many counts were recorded for this clone. V gene TRBV9 combines with J gene TRBJ2-1, with TRBD2 matching over 11 bases. This CDR3 is 19 amino acids long. CDR1 is SGDLS, CDR2 YYNGEE, per germline. V gave up 1 base and J gave up 7 bases; unmatched junction bases: 16. The CDR3: CASSVIGSSGGPSSNEQFF. In nucleotides, the CDR3 is TGTGCCAGCAGCGTAATTGGTTCTAGCGGGGGGCCAAGTTCGAATGAGCAGTTCTTC.

The rearrangement joins TRBV9 to TRBJ1-4, with a possible D match to TRBD1 (5 bases). The germline V gene encodes CDR1 SGDLS and CDR2 YYNGEE. Trimming shortened V by 3 bases and J by 7 bases, and 13 bases separated the two germline ends. The CDR3 extends over 14 amino acids. CDR3: CASSGGSGSEKLFF. Written as DNA, the CDR3 is TGTGCCAGCAGCGGAGGGTCAGGGTCTGAAAAACTGTTTTTT.

The chain recombines TRBV19 with TRBJ2-4; D remains unclear. With 1 base removed from V and 5 bases from J, the gap between germline ends came to 15 bases. The CDR3 runs 16 residues. Germline lookup yields CDR1 LNHDA and CDR2 SQIVND (reference sequence). This chain's CDR3 is CASSIAARPGQNIQYF. The CDR3 nucleotides read TGTGCCAGTAGTATAGCAGCCAGGCCGGGCCAAAACATTCAGTACTTC.

The rearrangement uses TRBV15 and TRBJ2-1; perhaps TRBD1 as D (6 bases). CDR3 length: 14 residues. CDR1 and CDR2 (germline): LNHNV, YYDKDF (reference sequence). The V gene lost 4 bases and the J gene lost 7 bases, with 14 bases spanning the gap. The CDR3 is CATSIGDNRNEQFF. CDR3 bases: TGTGCCACCAGCATCGGGGACAATAGAAATGAGCAGTTCTTC.

This clone was recorded once. V gene TRBV6-6 combines with J gene TRBJ1-1; 8 bases map to TRBD1. With V trimmed by 3 bases and J by 2 bases, 8 bases remained unmatched. The CDR3 extends over 16 amino acids. Germline V gene lookup returns CDR1 MNHNY and CDR2 SVGAGI (reference sequence). The CDR3 protein is CASSYSGTGVNTEAFF. CDR3 bases: TGTGCCAGCAGTTATTCCGGGACAGGCGTTAACACTGAAGCTTTCTTT.

The chain joins TRBV20-1 to TRBJ1-4; no firm D call. CDR3 length equals 13 residues. CDR1 is DFQATT, CDR2 SNEGSKA, per germline (reference sequence). V was shortened by 3 bases and J by 4 bases, with 9 bases between the two germline ends. CDR3 residues: CSASPSLNEKLFF. The CDR3 region has the DNA TGCAGTGCTAGTCCCAGTCTTAATGAAAAACTGTTTTTT.